The clone carrying this T cell receptor beta chain has more than one count but fewer than ten. No antigen is known for it. The data are from a study of cytomegalovirus exposure and HLA in healthy donors. The primer mix had 60 Vbeta and 13 Jbeta primers. Sequencing used immunoSEQ multiplex PCR; TCRdb keeps in-frame clones, though not all of them. Of some 140,000 clones listed, under 85% are singletons. Each donor's status was that of a healthy bone marrow donor. V was clipped by 5 bases and J by 0 bases, with 15 bases between them. The CDR3 has 16 residues. Germline CDR1 LNHNV, CDR2 YYDKDF (reference sequence). Findings and limits, study-wide: Sequence variants that were highly shared formed a cluster that was likely a sequencing artifact.

The sequence was obtained from a man aged 18 to 35 in good health and CMV-seronegative. The V gene is TRBV15, the J gene TRBJ2-3; tentative D call: TRBD2 (5 bases). Sequenced material: PBMCs. The CDR3 spells CATSGPIASSTDTQYF. CDR3 sequence (DNA): TGTGCCACCAGCGGACCAATAGCGTCTAGCACAGATACGCAGTATTTT.